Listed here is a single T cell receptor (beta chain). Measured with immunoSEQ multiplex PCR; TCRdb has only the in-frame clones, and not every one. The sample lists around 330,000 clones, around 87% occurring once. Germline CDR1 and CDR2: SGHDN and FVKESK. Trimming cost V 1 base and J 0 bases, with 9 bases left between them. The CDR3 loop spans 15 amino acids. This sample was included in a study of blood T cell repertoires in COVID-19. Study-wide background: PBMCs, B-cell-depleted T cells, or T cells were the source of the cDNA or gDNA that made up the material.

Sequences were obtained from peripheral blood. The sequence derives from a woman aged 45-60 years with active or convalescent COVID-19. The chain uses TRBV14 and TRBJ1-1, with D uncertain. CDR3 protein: CASSQVGSLNTEAFF. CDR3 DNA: TGTGCCAGCAGCCAAGTCGGGAGCCTGAACACTGAAGCTTTCTTT.